These 16 T cell receptor beta chains were all obtained from the same sample, sequenced in a study of tumor-infiltrating lymphocytes in primary liver carcinoma. From about 19-30 mg of unsorted bulk tissue, DNA and RNA were co-extracted together. TCR beta cDNA was reverse-transcribed from roughly 520 ng of total RNA. The reaction used a constant-region primer and ProtoScript II reverse transcriptase. ARM-PCR was slightly modified, and three nested multiplex PCR rounds with it gave rise to the TCR beta libraries. In the first two PCR rounds, TRBV1-TRBV30 forward primers were paired with a C-beta reverse primer, and each round lasted around 10 cycles. TCRdb independently ran MiXCR on the multiplex PCR reads; one entry per CDR3 protein. The data show around 27,000 distinct CDR3 sequences, 78% seen once. Sequencing was performed on liver tumor tissue from sampling region 3. Specified subset: tumor region T3, left-lateral pole. The source of these receptors is a man in his forties with primary liver carcinoma and hepatitis B virus infection.

On this clonotype: Germline is not matched at one junction end, which may reflect a read error. The gene calls are TRBV4-2 and TRBJ2-7; possible D gene TRBD2, 6 bases. Germline V gene sequence: CDR1 LGHNA, CDR2 YNFKEQ. The CDR3 runs to 18 residues. The CDR3 protein is CASSQAGARAGGTYEQYF. CDR3 coding DNA: TGTGCCAGCAGCCAAGCCGGCGCTAGAGCGGGTGGAACCTATGAGCAGTACTTC.

This clonotype has a single count. This clone may be a read error of a much larger clone one base away. This chain uses TRBV11-2 with TRBJ2-5; D is ambiguous. Germline CDR1 is SGHAT and CDR2 is FQNNGV. The CDR3 extends over 13 amino acids. The DNA for the CDR3 is TGTGCCAGAAGCTTAGATGGGGTGGGGACCCAGTACTTC. This translates into CARSLDGVGTQYF. Based on the CDR3 plus reference TRBV11-2 and TRBJ2-5, the full variable domain is EAGVAQSPRYKIIEKRQSVAFWCNPISGHATLYWYQQILGQGPKLLIQFQNNGVVDDSQLPKDRFSAERLKGVDSTLKIQPAKLEDSAVYLCARSLDGVGTQYFGPGTRLLVL.

The table lists this clonotype with many counts. The V and J genes are TRBV25-1 and TRBJ2-3; tentatively, D is TRBD2 (5 bases). Trimming left V 5 bases short and J 10 bases short, with 10 bases between. The CDR3 contains 11 residues. In germline, CDR1 is MGHDK, CDR2 SYGVNS. The CDR3 loop is CASSSGLSQYF. In nucleotides, the CDR3 is TGTGCCAGCAGTTCGGGGTTATCGCAGTATTTT.

This clonotype was seen just once. The junction departs from germline at one end; a sequencing error may be responsible. The chain has TRBV10-3 and TRBJ1-1; 9 bases are shared with TRBD1. The germline gives CDR1 ENHRY, CDR2 SYGVKD. The length of the CDR3 is 12 residues. CDR3: CVIITGGSDAFF. CDR3 DNA: TGTGTCATCATAACAGGGGGCTCAGATGCTTTCTTT.

With respect to this clonotype: This CDR3 fails to terminate in the conserved phenylalanine or tryptophan, so it likely reflects a read error. The CDR3 reads CTSSQHLQGADSPLHL. Written as DNA, the CDR3 is TGCACCAGCAGCCAACACCTACAGGGGGCGGATTCACCCCTCCACTTA. The rearrangement joins TRBV4-1 to TRBJ1-6; 9 positions agree with TRBD1. Germline loops: CDR1 MGHRA, CDR2 YSYEKL. The CDR3 has 16 residues.

This clonotype was recorded only once. The junction does not match germline at one end; this may be a read error. The chain links TRBV28 to TRBJ2-5, with 7 bases identical to TRBD1. CDR3 length: 15 amino acids. Germline V lookup: CDR1 MDHEN, CDR2 SYDVKM. CDR3 in DNA: TGTGCCAACAGTACACCAATAGCAGGGGGAGAGACCCAGTACTTC. This sequence encodes CANSTPIAGGETQYF.

About this clonotype itself: No conserved phenylalanine or tryptophan ends this CDR3, so it is likely a read error. V and J are TRBV29-1 and TRBJ2-5; D possibly corresponds to TRBD1 (6 bases). This CDR3 spans 13 amino acids. Germline V gene sequence: CDR1 SQVTM, CDR2 ANQGSEA. The CDR3: CSVVRGFQETQYL. The DNA of the CDR3 is TGCAGCGTTGTCAGGGGTTTCCAAGAAACCCAGTACTTA.

Comments on this clonotype: The junction shows a germline mismatch at one end, possibly a read error. The CDR3 region is CAISEPKGQGGTETHYF. The CDR3 region has the DNA TGTGCCATCAGTGAGCCGAAGGGGCAGGGGGGGACGGAGACCCACTACTTC. The rearrangement links TRBV10-3 to TRBJ2-5; D might be TRBD1 or TRBD2, each matching 7 bases. CDR1 is ENHRY, CDR2 SYGVKD, per germline. The length of the CDR3 is 17 residues.

This clonotype appeared a few times. An end of the junction does not agree with germline; a read error may underlie this. This chain connects TRBV12-3 or TRBV12-4 to TRBJ1-6; D is uncertain. The CDR3 totals 12 residues. The CDR3 nucleotides read TGCGCTGGCAGTTTAAAGAATTCACCCCTCCACTTT. Residues: CAGSLKNSPLHF.

Judged by abundance, this clonotype is medium-sized. J is TRBJ2-3 and V is TRBV10-3; 10 bases map to TRBD2. The V gene end was trimmed by 6 bases and the J gene end by 0 bases; junction bases not matched to a gene: 6. The V gene's germline CDR1 is ENHRY and CDR2 SYGVKD. The CDR3 extends over 16 amino acids. The CDR3 bases are TGTGCCATCAGGCACACTAGCGGGGCTAGCACAGATACGCAGTATTTT. Its protein is CAIRHTSGASTDTQYF.

Notes on this clonotype: A read error may produce the germline difference seen at one junction end. V is TRBV6-5 and J is TRBJ2-1, with D hard to call. Germline V gene data show CDR1 as MNHEY and CDR2 as SVGAGI. The CDR3 totals 15 residues. The CDR3 DNA sequence: TGTACCAGCAATTACGGAAGCAACTTTAACAATGAGCAGTTCTTT. Its translation: CTSNYGSNFNNEQFF.

Concerning this clonotype: The CDR3 carries no conserved terminal phenylalanine or tryptophan, so it likely arises from a read error. This chain links TRBV4-3 with TRBJ2-7; TRBD1 or TRBD2 may be the D gene (5 bases each). Germline CDR1 LGHNA, CDR2 YSLEER. The CDR3 has 15 residues. As DNA, the CDR3 is TGCGCCAGCGGCCAAGAATCGGGACGGAACTGCGAGCAGTACCTC. It encodes CASGQESGRNCEQYL.

This chain joins TRBV11-2 and TRBJ2-7; D gene uncertain. CDR3 length: 15 amino acids. V shed 9 bases and J shed 7 bases, with 25 bases lying between them. Germline CDR1 and CDR2: SGHAT and FQNNGV. The CDR3 reads CARSRPNAQCGEQYF. DNA of the CDR3: TGTGCCAGAAGTCGACCTAATGCACAGTGCGGTGAGCAGTACTTC.

A note on this clonotype: At one boundary the junction diverges from the germline segment, which might be a read error. The chain uses TRBV11-2 and TRBJ2-7, with D perhaps matching TRBD1 (5 bases). Germline V gene sequence: CDR1 SGHAT, CDR2 FQNNGV. The CDR3 consists of 14 residues. The CDR3 sequence is CASGLDLGGRGQYF. The CDR3 region has the DNA TGTGCCAGCGGCTTAGATCTTGGTGGAAGGGGGCAGTACTTC.

A word on this clonotype: This may be a read error, as it is one base from a much larger clone. The chain links TRBV5-6 to TRBJ2-7; D could derive from TRBD1 or TRBD2 (5 bases each). The CDR3 runs to 14 residues. From germline, CDR1 is SGHDT and CDR2 YYEEEE. The CDR3 DNA reads TGTGTCAGCAGCGTACCGGGACCGCTCCACGAGCAGTACTTC. This codes for CVSSVPGPLHEQYF.

As concerns this clonotype: At one boundary the junction diverges from the germline segment, which might be a read error. This chain uses TRBV4-1 with TRBJ2-3; tentatively, D is TRBD1 (6 bases). The germline V gene encodes CDR1 MGHRA and CDR2 YSYEKL. The CDR3 loop spans 16 amino acids. The CDR3 loop is CASSQDRTVSTDTHYF. The CDR3 DNA is TGCGCCAGCAGCCAAGACAGGACAGTTAGCACAGATACGCACTATTTT.